What follows are 30 T cell receptor beta chains derived from one specimen sequenced in a study of shared clonotypes between healthy human individuals (dated by TCRdb to 2019 to 2021). CD8 naive samples were obtained by positive selection for CCR7 among CD45RO-negative cells, yielding a CD45RA+CCR7+ population from which TemRA cells were excluded. Receptor libraries were prepared by the immunoSEQ multiplex PCR assay. TCRdb took this table from immuneACCESS and kept in-frame rearrangements with V and J called. Such tables lack part of the clones; where checked against another copy, unresolved V genes explain under half of the gap, and the rest is unexplained. This sample comprises some 630,000 clones, about 96% of them detected only once. The ten largest clones add up to about 0.12% of the sample. Sequences were obtained from naive CD8+ T cells sorted from blood. This sample's cell subset or site label indicates: CD45RA+CCR7+. These receptors all come from a young woman in good health.

The chain carries TRBV4-1 and TRBJ1-1; D is perhaps TRBD1 (6 bases). CDR1 and CDR2 (germline): MGHRA, YSYEKL. V lost 4 bases and J 2 bases, leaving 11 bases between the germline ends. CDR3 length: 14 amino acids. Written as DNA, the CDR3 is TGCGCCAGCAGCCGTCGGACAGATAACACTGAAGCTTTCTTT. Its translation is CASSRRTDNTEAFF.

V gene TRBV13 combines with J gene TRBJ2-7; D gene ambiguous. This CDR3 comprises 14 residues. Trimming stripped 5 bases from V and 1 base from J, with 12 bases between. CDR1 PRHDT and CDR2 FYEKMQ come from the germline V gene (reference sequence). CDR3 residues: CASSPPARSYEQYF. As DNA, the CDR3 is TGTGCCAGCAGCCCGCCTGCAAGGTCCTACGAGCAGTACTTC. The variable domain in full, completed from reference TRBV13 and TRBJ2-7, reads AAGVIQSPRHLIKEKRETATLKCYPIPRHDTVYWYQQGPGQDPQFLISFYEKMQSDKGSIPDRFSAQQFSDYHSELNMSSLELGDSALYFCASSPPARSYEQYFGPGTRLTVT.

The rearrangement joins TRBV29-1 to TRBJ2-1; 11 nucleotides match TRBD2. This CDR3 is built from 16 residues. With 2 bases clipped from V and 9 bases from J, the junction kept 12 bases outside the gene matches. Germline V gene lookup returns CDR1 SQVTM and CDR2 ANQGSEA. CDR3 in DNA: TGCAGCGTTGAATTCTCCGTACTAGCGGGAGAGGGTGAGCAGTTCTTC. Protein sequence: CSVEFSVLAGEGEQFF.

A remark on this clone: Within the sample, other DNA sequences also encode this same CDR3. The DNA of the CDR3 is TGTGCCAGCAGTACAGACTACGAGCAGTACTTC. Its translation: CASSTDYEQYF. The rearrangement links TRBV5-6 to TRBJ2-7; D is unresolved. This CDR3 is built from 11 residues. CDR1 and CDR2 (germline): SGHDT, YYEEEE. The V end was cut by 5 bases, the J end by 3 bases, with 6 bases between.

The count of this clone is one. V is TRBV4-2 and J is TRBJ2-7, with no clear D. The CDR3 runs 13 residues. The V and J ends lost 0 bases and 6 bases respectively, with 9 bases between them. From germline, CDR1 is LGHNA and CDR2 YNFKEQ. The CDR3 is CASSQEVLSEQYF. The CDR3 nucleotides read TGTGCCAGCAGCCAAGAAGTCTTGTCCGAGCAGTACTTC.

The chain uses TRBV9 and TRBJ2-5, with 13 positions matching TRBD2. The V and J ends lost 3 bases and 3 bases, in that order; junction bases with no gene match: 5. Per germline, CDR1 SGDLS and CDR2 YYNGEE. The CDR3 is 16 amino acids. CDR3 DNA sequence: TGTGCCAGCAGCGGACCGGGACTAGCGGGGAAAGAGACCCAGTACTTC. Translating it yields CASSGPGLAGKETQYF.

V usage is TRBV9 and J usage is TRBJ1-5; D not certain. The V end was cut by 0 bases, the J end by 0 bases, with 7 bases between. Germline CDR1 and CDR2: SGDLS and YYNGEE. The CDR3 is 15 residues long. DNA for the CDR3: TGTGCCAGCAGCGTAGACAGCAATAGCAATCAGCCCCAGCATTTT. This translates into CASSVDSNSNQPQHF.

The chain employs TRBV10-3 and TRBJ1-5, with 7 bases aligning to TRBD1. Unmatched junction bases numbered 14, after V lost 2 bases and J lost 1 base. Germline V gene lookup returns CDR1 ENHRY and CDR2 SYGVKD. This CDR3 is built from 19 residues. This CDR3 is CAISEARQGSASSNQPQHF. In DNA, the CDR3 is TGTGCCATCAGTGAGGCCAGACAGGGATCGGCCTCCAGCAATCAGCCCCAGCATTTT.

This clone was seen once. The gene calls are TRBV7-6 and TRBJ2-3, with D unresolved. Trimming took 1 base from V and 3 from J, leaving 11 bases between them. The CDR3 spans 15 residues. The V gene's germline CDR1 is SGHVS and CDR2 FNYEAQ. CDR3 amino acids: CASSLEAVSTDTQYF. The CDR3 DNA follows: TGTGCCAGCAGCTTAGAGGCAGTGTCGACAGATACGCAGTATTTT.

The chain has TRBV2 and TRBJ2-3; a weak D match, TRBD2 (5 bases). Trimming cost V 3 bases and J 4 bases, with 11 bases left between them. This CDR3 is 14 amino acids long. Looked up from germline, CDR1 is SNHLY and CDR2 is FYNNEI. CDR3 amino acids: CASSDWRVADTQYF. CDR3 DNA sequence: TGTGCCAGCAGTGATTGGCGGGTCGCAGATACGCAGTATTTT.

Here the CDR3 reads CASSPGSMGETQYF. The CDR3 region has the DNA TGTGCCAGCTCACCGGGTAGCATGGGCGAGACCCAGTACTTC. The J gene is TRBJ2-5, the V gene TRBV18; D is unresolved. In germline, CDR1 is KGHSH, CDR2 LQKENI. The CDR3 sequence is 14 residues long. The V gene lost 3 bases and the J gene lost 5 bases, with 13 bases spanning the gap.

This sequence joins TRBV19 and TRBJ2-5, with 13 bases aligning to TRBD2. Germline V gives CDR1 LNHDA, CDR2 SQIVND (reference sequence). The CDR3 extends over 16 amino acids. After removal of 3 bases from V and 4 bases from J, the junction contained 5 bases not matched to a gene. The CDR3 sequence: CASSIGLAGVGETQYF. In DNA form, the CDR3 reads TGTGCCAGTAGTATTGGACTAGCGGGAGTCGGAGAGACCCAGTACTTC. The full variable domain, completed using reference TRBV19 and TRBJ2-5, is DGGITQSPKYLFRKEGQNVTLSCEQNLNHDAMYWYRQDPGQGLRLIYYSQIVNDFQKGDIAEGYSVSREKKESFPLTVTSAQKNPTAFYLCASSIGLAGVGETQYFGPGTRLLVL.

The rearrangement links TRBV29-1 to TRBJ1-2; no clear D gene. CDR3 length equals 15 residues. With 5 bases removed from V and 2 bases from J, the gap between germline ends came to 18 bases. CDR1 is SQVTM, CDR2 ANQGSEA, per germline. This CDR3 is CSVLGEGGTNYGYTF. In DNA form, the CDR3 reads TGCAGCGTTTTGGGAGAGGGAGGAACGAACTATGGCTACACCTTC.

This clone was counted once. The same CDR3 also results from other DNA sequences found in this sample. CDR3 DNA sequence: TGTGCCAGCTCCGGTAACACTGAAGCTTTCTTT. This gives the protein CASSGNTEAFF. The J gene is TRBJ1-1, the V gene TRBV7-9; D not resolved. Trimming shortened V by 8 bases and J by 2 bases, and 6 bases separated the two germline ends. Looked up from germline, CDR1 is SEHNR and CDR2 is FQNEAQ (reference sequence). The CDR3 has 11 amino acids.

The CDR3 nucleotides are TGCGCCAGCTCGCCCGGGGTTAGTTGGTTGAATGAGCAGTTCTTC. This sequence encodes CASSPGVSWLNEQFF. The V and J genes are TRBV5-1 and TRBJ2-1, with a tentative D call TRBD2 (5 bases). Deletions cut 7 bases from V and 7 bases from J, with 21 bases between. Germline loops: CDR1 SGHRS, CDR2 YFSETQ. The CDR3 consists of 15 residues.

This clone came up once. The chain joins TRBV4-1 to TRBJ2-7; D ambiguous. The length of the CDR3 is 20 residues. Trimming took 3 bases from V and 0 from J, leaving 27 bases between them. Germline CDR1 reads MGHRA; CDR2 reads YSYEKL. CDR3 in amino acids: CASSHPPILDSTTSSYEQYF. Written as DNA, the CDR3 is TGCGCCAGCAGCCATCCGCCTATCTTAGACTCTACTACGAGCTCCTACGAGCAGTACTTC.

The rearrangement links TRBV7-9 to TRBJ2-7, with 7 positions matching TRBD1. The germline V gene has CDR1 SEHNR and CDR2 FQNEAQ (reference sequence). After removal of 5 bases from V and 3 bases from J, the junction contained 4 bases not matched to a gene. The CDR3 has 13 amino acids. The CDR3 nucleotides read TGTGCCAGCAGCCAAAGACAGGGCTACGAGCAGTACTTC. It specifies CASSQRQGYEQYF.

The rearrangement joins TRBV10-3 to TRBJ2-1, with no clear D. The V gene's germline CDR1 is ENHRY and CDR2 SYGVKD. This CDR3 comprises 14 residues. Between the trimmed V and J ends, which lost 4 bases and 3 bases, there was a span of 10 bases. As DNA, the CDR3 is TGTGCCATCAGTGGAACAGCGAACTACAATGAGCAGTTCTTC. Protein: CAISGTANYNEQFF.

The CDR3, as DNA: TGCGCCAGCAGCCAAGCCCCCGGGCTAATGAACACTGAAGCTTTCTTT. Amino acid sequence: CASSQAPGLMNTEAFF. The chain is built from TRBV4-1 and TRBJ1-1; D remains ambiguous. This CDR3 has 16 residues. V was trimmed by 1 base and J by 0 bases, leaving 12 bases between them. The germline gives CDR1 MGHRA, CDR2 YSYEKL.

This chain links TRBV5-4 with TRBJ2-2; D remains unclear. CDR1 is SGHNT, CDR2 YYREEE, per germline (reference sequence). Trimming cost V 9 bases and J 4 bases, with 19 bases left between them. The CDR3 is 15 residues long. CDR3 amino acids: CAMGNVVPSTGELFF. Written as DNA, the CDR3 is TGTGCCATGGGGAACGTAGTACCCAGCACCGGGGAGCTGTTTTTT.

The rearrangement joins TRBV5-1 to TRBJ2-7; tentative D call: TRBD1 (7 bases). The CDR3 consists of 16 residues. The germline CDR1 and CDR2 sequences are SGHRS and YFSETQ. V was cut by 1 base and J by 7 bases, with 21 bases left in between. The CDR3 nucleotides read TGCGCCAGCAGCTTGTATGTCCAGGAGGGGGCGGGGGAGCAGTACTTC. Protein product: CASSLYVQEGAGEQYF. Based on the CDR3 plus reference TRBV5-1 and TRBJ2-7, the full variable domain is KAGVTQTPRYLIKTRGQQVTLSCSPISGHRSVSWYQQTPGQGLQFLFEYFSETQRNKGNFPGRFSGRQFSNSRSEMNVSTLELGDSALYLCASSLYVQEGAGEQYFGPGTRLTVT.

The chain links TRBV11-2 to TRBJ2-1, with D possibly matching TRBD2 (5 bases). CDR1 is SGHAT, CDR2 FQNNGV, per germline. Trimming cost V 2 bases and J 15 bases, with 17 bases left between them. The CDR3 has 13 residues. The CDR3 region is CASSLSSNPSLFF. For the CDR3, the DNA is TGTGCCAGCAGCTTATCTTCTAACCCTAGCCTGTTCTTC.

This rearrangement joins TRBV11-2 to TRBJ2-7, with TRBD1 matching 7 bases. The CDR3 runs 13 residues. In germline, CDR1 is SGHAT, CDR2 FQNNGV. The V segment lost 4 bases and the J segment 6 bases; nucleotides outside the gene matches: 6. In DNA form, the CDR3 reads TGTGCCAGCAGCTCAGGACAGGCTGTCGAGCAGTACTTC. It codes for CASSSGQAVEQYF.

The sample holds one count of this clone. The chain links TRBV4-1 to TRBJ1-3; D gene ambiguous. This CDR3 has 13 residues. The ends were cut back, 5 bases at V and 0 bases at J, with 5 bases in the middle. Per germline, CDR1 MGHRA and CDR2 YSYEKL. CDR3 DNA sequence: TGCGCCAGCAGCAGGGCCTCTGGAAACACCATATATTTT. This sequence encodes CASSRASGNTIYF.

This rearrangement joins TRBV29-1 to TRBJ2-1; 8 bases map to TRBD2. There are 20 residues in the CDR3. V shed 1 base and J 6 bases; nucleotides not matched to a gene: 23. The germline V gene encodes CDR1 SQVTM and CDR2 ANQGSEA. DNA for the CDR3: TGCAGCGTTGAAGGGGCCGGGGAACTCCTCGGGACTAGGGGACTCAATGAGCAGTTCTTC. It is translated as CSVEGAGELLGTRGLNEQFF.

J is TRBJ1-1 and V is TRBV28; 11 nucleotides match TRBD1. V trimming: 3 bases; J trimming: 0 bases; junction bases outside the gene matches: 3. Germline CDR1 MDHEN, CDR2 SYDVKM. The CDR3 loop spans 16 amino acids. CDR3 loop: CASSFWGQGVNTEAFF. DNA of the CDR3: TGTGCCAGCAGTTTCTGGGGACAGGGGGTGAACACTGAAGCTTTCTTT.

This sequence joins TRBV6-5 and TRBJ2-7; no clear D. V was trimmed by 5 bases and J by 3 bases, leaving 17 bases between them. CDR1 and CDR2 from the germline V gene are MNHEY and SVGAGI. The length of the CDR3 is 15 residues. CDR3 loop: CASSVPRAAHYEQYF. The CDR3 nucleotides are TGTGCCAGCAGTGTCCCCCGGGCCGCGCACTACGAGCAGTACTTC.

The rearrangement links TRBV5-1 to TRBJ2-7; D call uncertain. Trimming took off 4 bases at V and 7 bases at J, with 15 bases between the two ends. The CDR3 length is 13 residues. Per germline, CDR1 SGHRS and CDR2 YFSETQ. CDR3 residues: CASSPPAAREQYF. CDR3 DNA: TGCGCCAGCAGCCCTCCCGCTGCGAGAGAGCAGTACTTC.

V usage is TRBV9 and J usage is TRBJ2-7, with 7 bases aligning to TRBD1. The V and J ends lost 2 bases and 1 base, in that order; junction bases with no gene match: 3. Germline-derived CDR1 and CDR2 are SGDLS and YYNGEE. This CDR3 contains 14 residues. CDR3 amino acids: CASSVRQGSYEQYF. In DNA form, the CDR3 reads TGTGCCAGCAGCGTTCGACAGGGTTCCTACGAGCAGTACTTC.

The chain carries TRBV15 and TRBJ2-3; weak D call: TRBD1 (6 bases). CDR3 length: 14 residues. CDR1 LNHNV and CDR2 YYDKDF come from the germline V gene (reference sequence). The V end was cut by 4 bases, the J end by 3 bases, with 11 bases between. The CDR3 DNA reads as TGTGCCACCAGCACCTTACAGGGAACAGATACGCAGTATTTT. This codes for CATSTLQGTDTQYF.